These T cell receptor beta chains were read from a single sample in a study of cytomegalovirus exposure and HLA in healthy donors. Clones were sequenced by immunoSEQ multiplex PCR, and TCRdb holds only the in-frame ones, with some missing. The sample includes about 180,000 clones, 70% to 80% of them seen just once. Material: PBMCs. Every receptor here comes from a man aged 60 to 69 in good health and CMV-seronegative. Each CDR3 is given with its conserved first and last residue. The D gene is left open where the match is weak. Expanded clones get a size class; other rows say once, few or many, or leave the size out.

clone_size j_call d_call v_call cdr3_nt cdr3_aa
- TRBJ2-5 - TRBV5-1 TGCGCCAGCAGCCCGGTTAGGGGAGAGACCCAGTACTTC CASSPVRGETQYF
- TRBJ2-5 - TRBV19 TGTGCCAGTAGTTTGCGGGGGCGAGAGGAAGAGACCCAGTACTTC CASSLRGREEETQYF
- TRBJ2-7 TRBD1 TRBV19 TGTGCCAGTAGTCTCGGACAGGGGGGCTCCTACGAGCAGTACTTC CASSLGQGGSYEQYF
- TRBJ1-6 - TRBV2 TGTGCCAGCGGCGGGGATCCTAATTCACCCCTCCACTTT CASGGDPNSPLHF
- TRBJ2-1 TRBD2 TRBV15 TGTGCCACCAGCAGAGACCTACTCTCTAGCGGGTATTCGAATGAGCAGTTCTTC CATSRDLLSSGYSNEQFF
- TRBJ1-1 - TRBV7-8 TGTGCCAGCAGCCCACAGGGCTCTGAAGCTTTCTTT CASSPQGSEAFF
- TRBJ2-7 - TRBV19 TGTGCCAGTAGCGCCGGGTCCCTCTCCTACGAGCAGTACTTC CASSAGSLSYEQYF
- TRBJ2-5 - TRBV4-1 TGCGCCAGCAGCCAAGACGGGATAACGGGAGAGACCCAGTACTTC CASSQDGITGETQYF
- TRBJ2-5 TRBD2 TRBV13 TGTGCCAGCAGCTTTTTCCGACTAGCGGAAGAGACCCAGTACTTC CASSFFRLAEETQYF
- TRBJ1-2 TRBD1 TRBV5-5 TGTGCCAGCAGCTTCACAGGGGGTGTTAACTATGGCTACACCTTC CASSFTGGVNYGYTF
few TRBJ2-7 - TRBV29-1 TGCAGCGTTGACAGGGGCTACGAGCAGTACTTC CSVDRGYEQYF
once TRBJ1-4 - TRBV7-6 TGTGCCAGCAGCTTAGTGACAGGCGGTGAAAAACTGTTTTTT CASSLVTGGEKLFF
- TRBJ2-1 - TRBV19 TGTGCCAGTAGTACCTATTATACTAGTGGGGATGAGCAGTTCTTC CASSTYYTSGDEQFF
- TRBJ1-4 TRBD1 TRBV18 TGTGCCAGCCGCACAACAGGGGAAGAAAAACTGTTTTTT CASRTTGEEKLFF
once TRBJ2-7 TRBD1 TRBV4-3 TGCGCCAGCAGCCAAAACAGGGGTAGCGAGCAGTACTTC CASSQNRGSEQYF
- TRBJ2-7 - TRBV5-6 TGTGCCAGCAGTTCACAGTACGAGCAGTACTTC CASSSQYEQYF
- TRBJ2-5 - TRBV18 TGTGCCAGCTCACCACCGGGAGACCAAGAGACCCAGTACTTC CASSPPGDQETQYF
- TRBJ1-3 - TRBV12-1 TGTGCCAGCAGCTGCCAGGACAGGGGTTTTGGAAACACCATATATTTT CASSCQDRGFGNTIYF
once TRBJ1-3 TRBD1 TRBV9 TGTGCCAGCAGCGGGACAGGGGGCTTCGTTGGAAACACCATATATTTT CASSGTGGFVGNTIYF
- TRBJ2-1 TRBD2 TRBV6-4 TGTGCCAGCAGTGAAGGGACTAGCGGGAGCGTCCCCAATGAGCAGTTCTTC CASSEGTSGSVPNEQFF
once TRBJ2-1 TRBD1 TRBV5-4 TGTGCCAGCAGCCCGTGGAATTCTCCGGGACAGGGGGACAATGAGCAGTTCTTC CASSPWNSPGQGDNEQFF
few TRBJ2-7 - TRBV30 TGTGCCTGGAGTGTACAGGCCCCGAACGAGCAGTACTTC CAWSVQAPNEQYF
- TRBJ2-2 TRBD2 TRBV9 TGTGCCCCCGCCGGGGACCCCTCGGGACTAGCGGGGGGAACCAACACCGGGGAGCTGTTTTTT CAPAGDPSGLAGGTNTGELFF
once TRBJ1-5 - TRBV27 TGTGCCAGCAGTTCGCTCGACAGGCCCAATCAGCCCCAGCATTTT CASSSLDRPNQPQHF
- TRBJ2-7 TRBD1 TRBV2 TGTGCCAGCAGTGACGGACAGGGATACGCCTCCTACGAGCAGTACTTC CASSDGQGYASYEQYF
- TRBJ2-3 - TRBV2 TGTGCCAGCAGGCGGTCAAGCACAGATACGCAGTATTTT CASRRSSTDTQYF
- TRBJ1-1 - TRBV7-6 TGTGCCAGCAGCTCAGACACGAACACTGAAGCTTTCTTT CASSSDTNTEAFF
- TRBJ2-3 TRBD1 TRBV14 TGTGCCAGCAGCCAAGATTCCTTGACAGGGTGGGTTGGCACAGATACGCAGTATTTT CASSQDSLTGWVGTDTQYF
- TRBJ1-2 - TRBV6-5 TGTGCCAGCAGTCTCTACTTCGGGGGAGGAGAGGGCTACACCTTC CASSLYFGGGEGYTF
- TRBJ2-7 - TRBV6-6 TGTGCCAGCAGTCAGGTGCGAGCGGAGGAGTACGAGCAGTACTTC CASSQVRAEEYEQYF
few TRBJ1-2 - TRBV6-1 TGTGCCAGCAGTAAACCGGGAAACTATGGCTACACCTTC CASSKPGNYGYTF
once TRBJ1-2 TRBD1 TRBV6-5 TGTGCCAGCAGTTTGATCGGACAGGGGTGCGGCTACACCTTC CASSLIGQGCGYTF
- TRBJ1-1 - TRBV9 TGTGCCAGCAGCGTAGGAGAGAACACTGAAGCTTTCTTT CASSVGENTEAFF
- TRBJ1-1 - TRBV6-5 TGTGCCAGCAGAAGACAGAACACTGAAGCTTTCTTT CASRRQNTEAFF
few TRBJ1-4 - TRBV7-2 TGTGCCAGCAGCCGGAACAGGGTGTCTGGAGAAAAACTGTTTTTT CASSRNRVSGEKLFF
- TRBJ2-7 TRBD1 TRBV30 TGTGCCTGGAGTCTTGGACAGGTTAGCTCCTACGAGCAGTACTTC CAWSLGQVSSYEQYF
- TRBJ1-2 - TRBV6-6 TGTGCCAGCAGGACCGCTGGGGAGGGGATCGATGGCTACACCTTC CASRTAGEGIDGYTF
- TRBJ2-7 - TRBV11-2 TGTGCCAGCCTGGGTGCAGGGTACGAGCAGTACTTC CASLGAGYEQYF
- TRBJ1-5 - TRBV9 TGTGCCAGCAGCGTAGGGGCTGCCAGTCAGCCCCAGCATTTT CASSVGAASQPQHF
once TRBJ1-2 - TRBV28 TGTGCCAGCAGTTTATCGGGAGGGGGGGCAGGCTATGGCTACACCTTC CASSLSGGGAGYGYTF
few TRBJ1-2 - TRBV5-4 TGTGCCAGCAGACCGGGACAACAACCTGGCTACACCTTC CASRPGQQPGYTF
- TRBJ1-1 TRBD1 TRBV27 TGTGCCAGCAGTCCGACAGGGCTAGTGGGAGCTTTCTTT CASSPTGLVGAFF
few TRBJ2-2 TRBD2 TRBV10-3 TGTGCCATCAGTGAGTCGGGGAGGGAGAACACCGGGGAGCTGTTTTTT CAISESGRENTGELFF
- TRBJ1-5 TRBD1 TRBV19 TGTGCCAGTAGCATGGGGAGGGGGACAGGGCGGGGAAGGCCCCAGCATTTT CASSMGRGTGRGRPQHF
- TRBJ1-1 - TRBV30 TGTGCCTGGACTAAAGGGGGTACTGAAGCTTTCTTT CAWTKGGTEAFF
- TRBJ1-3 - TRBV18 TGTGCCAGCTCACCGGGGGCAGCTGGAAACACCATATATTTT CASSPGAAGNTIYF
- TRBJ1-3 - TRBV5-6 TGTGCCAGCAGCTTAGGGGGCTCTGGAAACACCATATATTTT CASSLGGSGNTIYF
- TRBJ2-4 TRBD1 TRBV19 TGTGCCAGTAGTACGCCAGGGGGCGAAACCAAAAACATTCAGTACTTC CASSTPGGETKNIQYF
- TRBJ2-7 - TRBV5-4 TGTGCCAGCAGCTTGGGTATTAGCGCCTCTTCGGGGCAGTACTTC CASSLGISASSGQYF
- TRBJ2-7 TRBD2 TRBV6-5 TGTGCCAGCAGTTACCAGCGGGAGGCCTACGAGCAGTACTTC CASSYQREAYEQYF
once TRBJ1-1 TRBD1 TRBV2 TGTGCCAGCAGACTGGACAGGGGCAAAACTGAAGCTTTCTTT CASRLDRGKTEAFF
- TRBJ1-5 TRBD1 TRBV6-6 TGTGCCAGCAGTTACGGACAGGGAAGAAATCAGCCCCAGCATTTT CASSYGQGRNQPQHF
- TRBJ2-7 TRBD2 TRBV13 TGTGCCAGCAGCCCCCGTGGTAGCGGGAAAAATTACGAGCAGTACTTC CASSPRGSGKNYEQYF
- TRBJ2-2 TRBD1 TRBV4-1 TGCGCCAGCAGCCACCTGACAGGGGGAAACACCGGGGAGCTGTTTTTT CASSHLTGGNTGELFF
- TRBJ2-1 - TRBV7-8 TGTGCCAGCAGCCAGATGCAGGGGAACAATGAGCAGTTCTTC CASSQMQGNNEQFF